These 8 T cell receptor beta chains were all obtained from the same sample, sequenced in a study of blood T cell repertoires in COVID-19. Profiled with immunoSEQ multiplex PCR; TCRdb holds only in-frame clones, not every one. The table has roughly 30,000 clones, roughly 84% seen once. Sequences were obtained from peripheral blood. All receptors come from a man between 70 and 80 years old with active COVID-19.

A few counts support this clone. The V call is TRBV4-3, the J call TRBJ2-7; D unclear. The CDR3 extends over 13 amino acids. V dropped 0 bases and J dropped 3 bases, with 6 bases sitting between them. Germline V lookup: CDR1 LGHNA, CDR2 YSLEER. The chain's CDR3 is CASSQDLNYEQYF. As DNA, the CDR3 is TGCGCCAGCAGCCAAGATTTAAACTACGAGCAGTACTTC.

DNA of the CDR3: TGTGCCAGCAGCTTGAAAACAGGGAAGAGGGGAAAAGCTGAAGCTTTCTTT. Encoded protein: CASSLKTGKRGKAEAFF. V and J are TRBV5-6 and TRBJ1-1; weak D call: TRBD1 (6 bases). The length of the CDR3 is 17 residues. The V and J ends lost 1 base and 6 bases respectively, with 22 bases between them. The germline CDR1 and CDR2 sequences are SGHDT and YYEEEE.

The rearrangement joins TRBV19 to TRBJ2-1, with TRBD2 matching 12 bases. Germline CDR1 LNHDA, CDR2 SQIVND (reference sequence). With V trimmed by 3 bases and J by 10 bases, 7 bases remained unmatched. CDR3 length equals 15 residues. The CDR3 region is CASSMFLAGGPEQFF. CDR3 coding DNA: TGTGCCAGTAGTATGTTCCTAGCGGGGGGGCCCGAGCAGTTCTTC. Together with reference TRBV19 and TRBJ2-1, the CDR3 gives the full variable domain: DGGITQSPKYLFRKEGQNVTLSCEQNLNHDAMYWYRQDPGQGLRLIYYSQIVNDFQKGDIAEGYSVSREKKESFPLTVTSAQKNPTAFYLCASSMFLAGGPEQFFGPGTRLTVL.

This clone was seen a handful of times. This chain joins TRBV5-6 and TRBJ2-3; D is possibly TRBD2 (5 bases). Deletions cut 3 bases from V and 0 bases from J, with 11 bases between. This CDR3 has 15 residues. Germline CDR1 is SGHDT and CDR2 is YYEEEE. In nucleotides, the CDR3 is TGTGCCAGCAGCTCGGTGGGAGATAGCACAGATACGCAGTATTTT. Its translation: CASSSVGDSTDTQYF.

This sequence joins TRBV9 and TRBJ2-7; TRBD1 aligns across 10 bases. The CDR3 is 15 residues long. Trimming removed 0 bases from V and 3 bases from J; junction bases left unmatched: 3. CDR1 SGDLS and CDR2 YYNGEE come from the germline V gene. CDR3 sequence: CASSVGGTGDYEQYF. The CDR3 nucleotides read TGTGCCAGCAGCGTAGGAGGGACAGGGGACTACGAGCAGTACTTC.

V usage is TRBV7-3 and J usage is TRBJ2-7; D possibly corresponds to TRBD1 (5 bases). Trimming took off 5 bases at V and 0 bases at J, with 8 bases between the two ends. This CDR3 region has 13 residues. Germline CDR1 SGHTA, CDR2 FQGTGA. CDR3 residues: CASSQGPSYEQYF. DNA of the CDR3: TGTGCCAGCAGCCAGGGCCCCTCCTACGAGCAGTACTTC. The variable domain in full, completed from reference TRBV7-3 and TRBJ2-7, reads GAGVSQTPSNKVTEKGKYVELRCDPISGHTALYWYRQSLGQGPEFLIYFQGTGAADDSGLPNDRFFAVRPEGSVSTLKIQRTERGDSAVYLCASSQGPSYEQYFGPGTRLTVT.

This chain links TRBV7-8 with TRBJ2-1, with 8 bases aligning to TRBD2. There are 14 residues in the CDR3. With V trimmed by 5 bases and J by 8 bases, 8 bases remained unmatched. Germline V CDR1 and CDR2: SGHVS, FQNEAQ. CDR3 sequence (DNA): TGTGCCAGCAGCACCTTCGGACTAGCCCATGAGCAGTTCTTC. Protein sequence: CASSTFGLAHEQFF.

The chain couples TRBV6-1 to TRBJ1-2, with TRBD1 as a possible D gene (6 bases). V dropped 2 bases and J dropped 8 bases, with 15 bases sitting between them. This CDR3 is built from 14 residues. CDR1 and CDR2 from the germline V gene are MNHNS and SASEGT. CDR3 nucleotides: TGTGCCAGCAGTGAAAAAGGCAGGGGTCGCGGCTACACCTTC. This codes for CASSEKGRGRGYTF.